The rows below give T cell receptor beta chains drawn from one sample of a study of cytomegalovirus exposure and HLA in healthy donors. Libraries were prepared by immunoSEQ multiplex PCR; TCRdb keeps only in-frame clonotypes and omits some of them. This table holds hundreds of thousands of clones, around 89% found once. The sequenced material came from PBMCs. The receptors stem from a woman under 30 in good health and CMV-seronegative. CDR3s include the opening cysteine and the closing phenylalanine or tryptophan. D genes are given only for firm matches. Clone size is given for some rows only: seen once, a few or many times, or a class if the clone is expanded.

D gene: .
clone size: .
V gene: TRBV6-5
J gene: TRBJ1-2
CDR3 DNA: TGTGCCAGCAGGCGGCCCGCGGGTGGCTACACCTTC
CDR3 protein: CASRRPAGGYTF

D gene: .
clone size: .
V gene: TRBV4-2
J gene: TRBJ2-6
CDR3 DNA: TGTGCCAGCAGCCCCAGGGGATCTGGGGCCAACGTCCTGACTTTC
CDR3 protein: CASSPRGSGANVLTF

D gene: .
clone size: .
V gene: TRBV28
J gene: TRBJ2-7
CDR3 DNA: TGTGCCAGCAGTCCCCCGTTCGGGGAAACGGTTTACGAGCAGTACTTC
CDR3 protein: CASSPPFGETVYEQYF

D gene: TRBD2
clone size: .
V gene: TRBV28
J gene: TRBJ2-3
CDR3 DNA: TGTGCCAGCAGCCGTAGCGGGTTTAACGCAGATACGCAGTATTTT
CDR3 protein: CASSRSGFNADTQYF

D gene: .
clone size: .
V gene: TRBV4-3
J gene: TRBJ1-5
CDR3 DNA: TGCGCCAGCAGCCAAGAACAGGCCGGCAATCAGCCCCAGCATTTT
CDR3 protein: CASSQEQAGNQPQHF

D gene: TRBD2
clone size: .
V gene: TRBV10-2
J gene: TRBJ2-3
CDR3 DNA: TGCGCCAGTGGACTAGATCCAGATACGCAGTATTTT
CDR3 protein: CASGLDPDTQYF

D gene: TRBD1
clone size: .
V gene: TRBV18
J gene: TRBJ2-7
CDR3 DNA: TGTGCCAGCTCGCCCGGGACAGGGCATAACGAGCAGTACTTC
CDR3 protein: CASSPGTGHNEQYF

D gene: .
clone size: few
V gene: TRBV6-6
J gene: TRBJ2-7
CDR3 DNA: TGTGCCAGCGAGAGCGGAGGGGTCAGGAAGCAGTACTTC
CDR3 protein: CASESGGVRKQYF

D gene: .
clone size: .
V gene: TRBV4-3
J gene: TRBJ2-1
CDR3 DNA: TGCGCCAGCAGCCAAGGACTAGGGGGCGATGAGCAGTTCTTC
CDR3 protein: CASSQGLGGDEQFF

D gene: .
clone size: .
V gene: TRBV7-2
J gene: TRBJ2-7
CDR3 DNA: TGTGCCAGCAGCTTAACACTGGGGGGACGGTCGAGCTCCTACGAGCAGTACTTC
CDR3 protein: CASSLTLGGRSSSYEQYF

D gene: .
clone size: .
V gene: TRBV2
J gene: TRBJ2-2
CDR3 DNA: TGTGCCAGCAGTGAATCAGGGAACACCGGGGAGCTGTTTTTT
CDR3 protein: CASSESGNTGELFF

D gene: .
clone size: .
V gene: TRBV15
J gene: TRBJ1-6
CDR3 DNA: TGTGCCACCAGCAGAGATCTGGGGACGGGGGGTCAGACCCTCCACTTT
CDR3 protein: CATSRDLGTGGQTLHF

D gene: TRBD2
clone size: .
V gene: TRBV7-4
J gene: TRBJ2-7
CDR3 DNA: TGTGCCAGCAGCTTAGACCTAGCGGGAGCTTTTTTTATTTGTCACGAGCAGTACTTC
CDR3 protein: CASSLDLAGAFFICHEQYF

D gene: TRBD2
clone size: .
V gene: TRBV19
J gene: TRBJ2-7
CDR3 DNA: TGTGCCAGTAGTATTGCGGGAGGGCCGGTTTTCTACGAGCAGTACTTC
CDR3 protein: CASSIAGGPVFYEQYF

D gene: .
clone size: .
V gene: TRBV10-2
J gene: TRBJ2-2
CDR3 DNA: TGCGCCAGCATGGGACTCGCGAACACCGGGGAGCTGTTTTTT
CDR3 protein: CASMGLANTGELFF

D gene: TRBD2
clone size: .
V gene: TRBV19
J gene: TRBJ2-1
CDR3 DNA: TGTGCCAGTAGACGAGGACTAGCGGGAGCCTATGAGCAGTTCTTC
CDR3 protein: CASRRGLAGAYEQFF